A single sample gave rise to the 27 T cell receptor beta chains below, sequenced in a study of cytomegalovirus exposure and HLA in healthy donors. PCR employed 60 Vbeta and 13 Jbeta primers. Generated by immunoSEQ multiplex PCR, the TCRdb table keeps only in-frame clones and is missing some. The sample lists roughly 100,000 clones; around 63% were seen once. The sample was PBMCs. Source of these receptors: a man aged 25-45 years in good health and CMV-seronegative.

The chain links TRBV18 to TRBJ1-5; 7 positions agree with TRBD1. The CDR3 covers 15 residues. The V gene's germline CDR1 is KGHSH and CDR2 LQKENI. Trimming cost V 5 bases and J 1 base; bases outside gene matches: 5. The CDR3 loop is CASSITGASNQPQHF. CDR3 DNA: TGTGCCAGCTCAATAACAGGGGCAAGCAATCAGCCCCAGCATTTT.

As regards this clone: At one of its ends the junction is not consistent with the germline gene, which may arise from a read error. The CDR3 nucleotides are TGTGCCAGCAGTGAAGTCACGGGGAACACTGAAGCTTCCTTT. Its protein product is CASSEVTGNTEASF. The chain joins TRBV6-1 to TRBJ1-1; D not resolved. Germline CDR1 MNHNS, CDR2 SASEGT. The length of the CDR3 is 14 residues.

This clone was recorded once. The V call is TRBV7-2, the J call TRBJ2-2; D not resolved. CDR3 length: 13 amino acids. Trimming cost V 5 bases and J 7 bases, with 11 bases left between them. CDR1 SGHTA and CDR2 FQGNSA come from the germline V gene. CDR3 residues: CASSPVSGGELFF. CDR3 coding DNA: TGTGCCAGCAGCCCCGTTTCGGGCGGGGAGCTGTTTTTT.

V and J are TRBV7-9 and TRBJ1-6; D might be TRBD1 (5 bases). The CDR3 runs to 14 residues. The V end was cut by 3 bases, the J end by 8 bases, with 11 bases between. Germline V lookup: CDR1 SEHNR, CDR2 FQNEAQ (reference sequence). Here the CDR3 DNA reads TGTGCCAGCAGCTTGGGGGAGGAGTATTCACCCCTCCACTTT. Residues: CASSLGEEYSPLHF.

This clone has a single count. The V gene is TRBV6-5, the J gene TRBJ2-7, with 8 nucleotides matching TRBD1. This CDR3 is built from 12 residues. After removal of 9 bases from V and 3 bases from J, the junction contained 4 bases not matched to a gene. Germline V CDR1 and CDR2: MNHEY, SVGAGI. The CDR3 protein is CASRTGIYEQYF. CDR3 DNA: TGTGCCAGTAGGACAGGGATCTACGAGCAGTACTTC.

The CDR3 DNA reads as TGTGCCAGCAGTTTACTAAGGGGACAGGGACCCTACGAGCAGTACTTC. Translating it yields CASSLLRGQGPYEQYF. The rearrangement joins TRBV27 to TRBJ2-7, with TRBD1 matching 9 bases. This CDR3 is built from 16 residues. With 2 bases clipped from V and 2 bases from J, the junction kept 7 bases outside the gene matches. The germline V gene encodes CDR1 MNHEY and CDR2 SMNVEV (reference sequence).

The J gene is TRBJ2-1, the V gene TRBV20-1, with 7 nucleotides matching TRBD2. The CDR3 sequence is 10 residues long. The germline V gene has CDR1 DFQATT and CDR2 SNEGSKA (reference sequence). V trimming: 3 bases; J trimming: 12 bases; junction bases outside the gene matches: 2. DNA for the CDR3: TGCAGTGCTAGCGGACTAGGGCAGTTCTTC. This gives the protein CSASGLGQFF.

This chain joins TRBV5-1 and TRBJ2-5, with TRBD1 matching over 8 bases. This CDR3 has 14 amino acids. J lost 2 bases, V lost 5 bases, and 5 bases had no gene match. Germline CDR1 reads SGHRS; CDR2 reads YFSETQ. The CDR3 reads CASRLQGAQETQYF. The DNA for the CDR3 is TGCGCCAGCAGACTGCAGGGGGCGCAAGAGACCCAGTACTTC.

J is TRBJ1-2 and V is TRBV4-3, with D possibly matching TRBD1 (5 bases). Trimming removed 4 bases at V and 0 bases at J, with 12 bases between. CDR3 length equals 15 residues. Germline CDR1 LGHNA, CDR2 YSLEER. The CDR3 DNA sequence: TGCGCCAGCAGCCTCTTACAGGAAGCTAACTATGGCTACACCTTC. It yields the protein CASSLLQEANYGYTF.

V gene TRBV7-3 combines with J gene TRBJ2-1; TRBD2 matches at 12 bases. J was trimmed by 6 bases and V by 0 bases; bases with no gene match: 0. Germline V gives CDR1 SGHTA, CDR2 FQGTGA. The CDR3 has 15 amino acids. In DNA, the CDR3 is TGTGCCAGCAGCTTAACGGGACTAGCGGGCAATGAGCAGTTCTTC. This sequence encodes CASSLTGLAGNEQFF.

The rearrangement links TRBV11-3 to TRBJ2-1; 13 positions match TRBD2. In germline, CDR1 is SGHNT, CDR2 YENEEA. J gave up 7 bases and V 3 bases, and 9 bases lay outside the gene matches. The CDR3 runs to 17 residues. The CDR3 DNA reads as TGTGCCAGCAGCTTCACAGACGGACTAGCGGGAGCAAATGAGCAGTTCTTC. It specifies CASSFTDGLAGANEQFF.

V is TRBV2 and J is TRBJ2-1, with 7 nucleotides matching TRBD2. Germline values: CDR1 SNHLY, CDR2 FYNNEI. There are 16 residues in the CDR3. V lost 2 bases, J lost 2 bases, and 6 bases stayed unmatched. The CDR3 spells CASSETPSGTYNEQFF. In DNA, the CDR3 is TGTGCCAGCAGTGAAACCCCGAGCGGGACCTACAATGAGCAGTTCTTC.

The CDR3 nucleotides are TGCGCCAGCAGCCATCAAGCGGGACCGAACTCCTACAATGAGCAGTTCTTC. This sequence encodes CASSHQAGPNSYNEQFF. The chain employs TRBV4-3 and TRBJ2-1, with 7 positions matching TRBD2. The germline gives CDR1 LGHNA, CDR2 YSLEER. The CDR3 spans 17 residues. V trimming: 3 bases; J trimming: 0 bases; junction bases outside the gene matches: 8.

This sequence joins TRBV27 and TRBJ1-5; 12 bases line up with TRBD1. Germline V CDR1 and CDR2: MNHEY, SMNVEV (reference sequence). The CDR3 is 17 amino acids. J was trimmed by 7 bases and V by 5 bases; bases with no gene match: 12. CDR3 residues: CASSPQGDRGRKQPQHF. The CDR3, as DNA: TGTGCCAGCAGTCCCCAGGGGGACAGGGGGCGAAAACAGCCCCAGCATTTT.

The gene calls are TRBV5-1 and TRBJ2-3; perhaps TRBD1 as D (6 bases). V was shortened by 0 bases and J by 1 base, with 9 bases between the two germline ends. Germline CDR1 SGHRS, CDR2 YFSETQ. The CDR3 consists of 15 residues. The CDR3 loop reads CASSLVQGGTDTQYF. The DNA of the CDR3 is TGCGCCAGCAGCTTGGTACAGGGTGGCACAGATACGCAGTATTTT.

The V gene is TRBV7-2, the J gene TRBJ2-7; 7 bases are a match to TRBD1. V trimming: 4 bases; J trimming: 6 bases; junction bases outside the gene matches: 9. This CDR3 spans 14 amino acids. CDR1 is SGHTA, CDR2 FQGNSA, per germline. Written as DNA, the CDR3 is TGTGCCAGCAGCTCACACCCTACAGGGGTCGAGCAGTACTTC. Residues: CASSSHPTGVEQYF.

V and J are TRBV29-1 and TRBJ1-2; 9 positions match TRBD1. The germline V gene has CDR1 SQVTM and CDR2 ANQGSEA. The V gene end was trimmed by 4 bases and the J gene end by 4 bases; junction bases not matched to a gene: 10. The CDR3 covers 15 residues. The CDR3 DNA reads TGCAGCGTTGTGGACGGACAGGGGTATGGCTATGGCTACACCTTC. Amino acids: CSVVDGQGYGYGYTF.

This clone was seen a few times. The CDR3 nucleotides are TGTGCTAGTGGTTTGACAGCCACAACTAATGAAAAACTGTTTTTT. Translated, it gives CASGLTATTNEKLFF. The chain combines TRBV12-5 with TRBJ1-4, with no clear D. The length of the CDR3 is 15 residues. V gave up 2 bases and J gave up 0 bases, with 7 bases separating them. Looked up from germline, CDR1 is LGHNT and CDR2 is FRNRAP.

In this sample, this clone turned up once. The chain uses TRBV5-6 and TRBJ2-5; 10 bases line up with TRBD2. This CDR3 has 15 residues. In germline, CDR1 is SGHDT, CDR2 YYEEEE. Trimming cost V 3 bases and J 0 bases; bases outside gene matches: 2. The chain's CDR3 is CASSSAGGNQETQYF. CDR3 nucleotides: TGTGCCAGCAGCTCAGCGGGAGGGAACCAAGAGACCCAGTACTTC.

This clone was seen a few times. The chain uses TRBV2 and TRBJ1-2, with TRBD1 as a possible D gene (6 bases). Trimming took off 8 bases at V and 2 bases at J, with 18 bases between the two ends. The CDR3 has 15 residues. Germline assignment: CDR1 SNHLY and CDR2 FYNNEI. In DNA form, the CDR3 reads TGTGCCAGCGGGCAGGGGCCTTTTATCAACTATGGCTACACCTTC. Protein sequence: CASGQGPFINYGYTF.

The V and J genes are TRBV7-3 and TRBJ2-3; D unresolved. The germline CDR1 and CDR2 sequences are SGHTA and FQGTGA. The CDR3 extends over 13 amino acids. Trimming removed 5 bases from V and 9 bases from J, with 15 bases in between. The CDR3 is CASSPTRMETQYF. Written as DNA, the CDR3 is TGTGCCAGCAGCCCGACTCGGATGGAGACGCAGTATTTT. Drawing the rest from reference TRBV7-3 and TRBJ2-3, the complete variable domain is GAGVSQTPSNKVTEKGKYVELRCDPISGHTALYWYRQSLGQGPEFLIYFQGTGAADDSGLPNDRFFAVRPEGSVSTLKIQRTERGDSAVYLCASSPTRMETQYFGPGTRLTVL.

J is TRBJ2-1 and V is TRBV14, with a weak D call TRBD1 (5 bases). The CDR3 is 14 amino acids. Germline V CDR1 and CDR2: SGHDN, FVKESK. Trimming shortened V by 4 bases and J by 10 bases, and 17 bases separated the two germline ends. The CDR3 spells CASSRQTVNREQFF. The CDR3 bases are TGTGCCAGCAGCCGACAGACAGTAAATCGGGAGCAGTTCTTC.

The CDR3 coding sequence is TGTGCCAGCAGCTCCTCTTCGGGTGGCTACGAGCAGTACTTC. It yields the protein CASSSSSGGYEQYF. The chain has TRBV5-6 and TRBJ2-5; D not resolved. The J call is in doubt because the DNA end fits TRBJ2-7 better. Germline values: CDR1 SGHDT, CDR2 YYEEEE. This CDR3 has 14 residues.

This clone occurred once. The V and J genes are TRBV19 and TRBJ2-7, with 7 nucleotides matching TRBD1. Unmatched junction bases numbered 15, after V lost 4 bases and J lost 3 bases. The CDR3 consists of 17 residues. CDR1 and CDR2 (germline): LNHDA, SQIVND (reference sequence). CDR3 nucleotides: TGTGCCAGTAGTACTTTTGCCGGGACAGCATTGAACTACGAGCAGTACTTC. It is translated as CASSTFAGTALNYEQYF.

The sample holds one count of this clone. The CDR3 loop is CASMDNSLAKNIQYF. CDR3 nucleotides: TGTGCCAGCATGGACAACTCTTTAGCCAAAAACATTCAGTACTTC. The chain recombines TRBV27 with TRBJ2-4; TRBD1 might be the D (5 bases). This CDR3 contains 15 residues. Germline V gene data show CDR1 as MNHEY and CDR2 as SMNVEV (reference sequence). The germline V and J ends were trimmed by 7 bases and 0 bases, with 13 bases remaining between them.

With regard to this clone: One end of the junction varies from germline; a read error may be responsible. The genes are TRBV7-9 and TRBJ2-4; 7 bases match TRBD2. Germline CDR1 reads SEHNR; CDR2 reads FQNEAQ (reference sequence). This CDR3 is built from 16 residues. The CDR3 DNA reads as TGTGCCACCCACAATCCAGCGGGATGGGCCAAAAACAGTCAGTACTTC. Translating it yields CATHNPAGWAKNSQYF. Using reference TRBV7-9 and TRBJ2-4 for the parts outside the CDR3, the full variable domain is DTGVSQNPRHKITKRGQNVTFRCDPISEHNRLYWYRQTLGQGPEFLTYFQNEAQLEKSRLLSDRFSAERPKGSFSTLEIQRTEQGDSAMYLCATHNPAGWAKNSQYFGAGTRLSVL.

The rearrangement joins TRBV12-5 to TRBJ2-5; D uncertain. The closer fit of TRBJ2-7 to the DNA end suggests the J call may be wrong. CDR1 is LGHNT, CDR2 FRNRAP, per germline. The CDR3 length is 12 residues. The CDR3 spells CASGLSKYEQYF. CDR3 nucleotides: TGTGCTAGTGGTTTGTCAAAATACGAGCAGTACTTC.